The 13 T cell receptor beta chains in this list originate from one sample, sequenced in a study of early T cells in non-severe SARS-CoV-2 infection. MiXCR was run by TCRdb on the 5' RACE reads, yielding one entry per CDR3 protein. The repertoire holds some 30,000 distinct CDR3 sequences, with around 6% as singletons. The specimen sequenced was whole blood. Source of these receptors: an adult who was a healthcare worker with PCR-confirmed SARS-CoV-2 infection or an uninfected control (not recorded which).

This clonotype was seen many times. The DNA for the CDR3 is TGTGCCAGCAGTGAAAGCCCAAGGACCAGCACTGAAGCTTTCTTT. Translating gives CASSESPRTSTEAFF. This chain connects TRBV6-1 to TRBJ1-1; D is unresolved. Germline CDR1 reads MNHNS; CDR2 reads SASEGT. The CDR3 contains 15 residues. V shed 2 bases and J shed 4 bases, with 14 bases lying between them.

This clonotype was observed at least ten times. The chain is built from TRBV27 and TRBJ2-1; maybe TRBD2 (6 bases). The CDR3 runs 15 residues. Germline V gives CDR1 MNHEY, CDR2 SMNVEV (reference sequence). Trimming cost V 3 bases and J 5 bases, with 14 bases left between them. In nucleotides, the CDR3 is TGTGCCAGCAGTTTCCGCGGGATGCCGAACAATGAGCAGTTCTTC. Translating it yields CASSFRGMPNNEQFF.

This clonotype was recorded at least ten times. The CDR3 protein is CSARDRAGWYEQYF. The CDR3 bases are TGCAGTGCTAGAGATCGGGCAGGGTGGTACGAGCAGTACTTC. The chain is built from TRBV20-1 and TRBJ2-7, with TRBD1 as a possible D gene (5 bases). The CDR3 length is 14 residues. CDR1 DFQATT and CDR2 SNEGSKA come from the germline V gene (reference sequence). V lost 0 bases, J lost 4 bases, and 13 bases lay in between.

The table lists this clonotype with many counts. The rearrangement uses TRBV7-2 and TRBJ2-3; no clear D. CDR1 SGHTA and CDR2 FQGNSA come from the germline V gene. CDR3 size: 13 residues. Trimming took 2 bases from V and 3 from J, leaving 6 bases between them. CDR3 loop: CASSLSITDTQYF. For the CDR3, the DNA is TGTGCCAGCAGCTTATCCATTACAGATACGCAGTATTTT. Full variable domain (missing parts from reference TRBV7-2 and TRBJ2-3): GAGVSQSPSNKVTEKGKDVELRCDPISGHTALYWYRQSLGQGLEFLIYFQGNSAPDKSGLPSDRFSAERTGGSVSTLTIQRTQQEDSAVYLCASSLSITDTQYFGPGTRLTVL.

There are many counts of this clonotype. The genes are TRBV14 and TRBJ2-7; D remains ambiguous. This CDR3 is built from 13 residues. The germline V gene has CDR1 SGHDN and CDR2 FVKESK. Trimming stripped 2 bases from V and 4 bases from J, with 9 bases between. In DNA form, the CDR3 reads TGTGCCAGCAGCCAAAAGTGGGGTTACGAGCAGTACTTC. As protein: CASSQKWGYEQYF.

This clonotype was seen a handful of times. The chain combines TRBV28 with TRBJ1-5; D is unclear. CDR1 is MDHEN and CDR2 is SYDVKM in the germline V gene. This CDR3 spans 18 amino acids. V gave up 6 bases and J gave up 2 bases, with 23 bases separating them. The CDR3 sequence: CASRNPFLGGKGNQPQHF. In DNA, the CDR3 is TGTGCCAGCAGGAACCCTTTTCTGGGAGGTAAGGGCAATCAGCCCCAGCATTTT.

Sample share makes this clonotype medium-sized. The rearrangement uses TRBV15 and TRBJ1-4; D is possibly TRBD1 (5 bases). Trimming removed 1 base at V and 4 bases at J, with 13 bases between. The length of the CDR3 is 16 residues. Per the germline V gene, CDR1 is LNHNV and CDR2 is YYDKDF (reference sequence). The DNA of the CDR3 is TGTGCCACCAGCAGAGCCCCGACAGCCGTTAATGAAAAACTGTTTTTT. Amino acids: CATSRAPTAVNEKLFF.

CDR3 sequence reads: CASNYRGSGELFF. Written as DNA, the CDR3 is TGTGCCAGTAATTACAGGGGCTCCGGGGAGCTGTTTTTT. V usage is TRBV19 and J usage is TRBJ2-2; 7 nucleotides match TRBD1. CDR1 is LNHDA and CDR2 is SQIVND in the germline V gene (reference sequence). The CDR3 has 13 residues. V trimming: 7 bases; J trimming: 6 bases; junction bases outside the gene matches: 5.

The V call is TRBV10-1, the J call TRBJ2-1; perhaps TRBD1 as D (5 bases). V gave up 2 bases and J gave up 0 bases, with 5 bases separating them. The length of the CDR3 is 14 residues. Germline CDR1 WNHNN, CDR2 SYGVQD (reference sequence). CDR3 DNA: TGCGCCAGCAGTGAGACAGGCTCCTACAATGAGCAGTTCTTC. Amino acid sequence: CASSETGSYNEQFF.

The chain is built from TRBV6-6 and TRBJ2-7; 9 bases match TRBD2. The CDR3 covers 16 residues. Germline lookup yields CDR1 MNHNY and CDR2 SVGAGI (reference sequence). The V gene end was trimmed by 10 bases and the J gene end by 2 bases; junction bases not matched to a gene: 15. CDR3 protein: CATRGVGLASTYEQYF. CDR3 nucleotides: TGTGCCACTAGGGGGGTAGGACTAGCGTCAACCTACGAGCAGTACTTC.

This clonotype was counted ten times or more. This rearrangement joins TRBV10-3 to TRBJ2-1, with D possibly matching TRBD2 (5 bases). Trimming stripped 2 bases from V and 7 bases from J, with 12 bases between. Germline V gene sequence: CDR1 ENHRY, CDR2 SYGVKD. The CDR3 is made up of 14 amino acids. CDR3 sequence: CAISENHGVNEQFF. CDR3 nucleotide sequence: TGTGCCATCAGTGAGAATCACGGGGTAAATGAGCAGTTCTTC.

This clonotype was detected many times. This chain links TRBV5-4 with TRBJ2-1; D gene uncertain. V was cut by 4 bases and J by 5 bases, with 10 bases left in between. This CDR3 has 13 amino acids. The V gene's germline CDR1 is SGHNT and CDR2 YYREEE (reference sequence). As DNA, the CDR3 is TGTGCCAGCAGCCCAGGACCCCACAATGAGCAGTTCTTC. This sequence encodes CASSPGPHNEQFF.

This clonotype was picked up many times. This chain links TRBV10-1 with TRBJ2-7, with 11 nucleotides matching TRBD2. The junction had 7 bases not matched to a gene; V was cut back by 10 bases and J by 5 bases. CDR1 is WNHNN, CDR2 SYGVQD, per germline (reference sequence). This CDR3 is built from 13 residues. The CDR3 loop reads CAIPLAGDNEQYF. The DNA of the CDR3 is TGCGCCATTCCACTAGCGGGAGATAACGAGCAGTACTTC.